This TCR beta chain was sequenced during a study of shared clonotypes between healthy human individuals. The study's findings and limits: What naive subsets generally showed was a larger estimated richness than memory subsets showed.

Concerning this clone: Antigen unknown.

TCRdb keeps only in-frame clones here, not all; method: immunoSEQ multiplex PCR. This sample has 300,000 to 400,000 clones, with approximately 74% found just once. The CDR3 is made up of 12 amino acids. Per the germline V gene, CDR1 is SGHVS and CDR2 is FNYEAQ. V lost 5 bases to trimming and J lost 2 bases, with 6 bases between them. In the CD4+ fraction, cells were divided into CD45RA+ naive and CD45RA-negative memory subsets. This receptor was obtained from a man aged 25-45 years in good health. This chain joins TRBV7-6 and TRBJ2-5, with D hard to call. Input material: memory CD4+ T cells sorted from blood. The subset was: CD45RA-negative fraction. CDR3 residues: CASSQNQETQYF. The CDR3 DNA is TGTGCCAGCAGCCAAAATCAAGAGACCCAGTACTTC.